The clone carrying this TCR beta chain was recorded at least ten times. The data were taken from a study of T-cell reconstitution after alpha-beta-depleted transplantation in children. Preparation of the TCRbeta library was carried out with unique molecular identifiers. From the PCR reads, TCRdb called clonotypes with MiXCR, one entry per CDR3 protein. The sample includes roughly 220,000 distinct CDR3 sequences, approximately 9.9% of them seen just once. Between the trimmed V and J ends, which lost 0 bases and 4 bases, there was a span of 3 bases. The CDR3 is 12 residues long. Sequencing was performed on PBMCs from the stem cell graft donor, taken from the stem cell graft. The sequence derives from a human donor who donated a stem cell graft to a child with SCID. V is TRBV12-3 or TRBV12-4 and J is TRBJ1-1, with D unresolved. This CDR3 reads CASSLARTEAFF. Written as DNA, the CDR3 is TGTGCCAGCAGTTTAGCCCGCACTGAAGCTTTCTTT.